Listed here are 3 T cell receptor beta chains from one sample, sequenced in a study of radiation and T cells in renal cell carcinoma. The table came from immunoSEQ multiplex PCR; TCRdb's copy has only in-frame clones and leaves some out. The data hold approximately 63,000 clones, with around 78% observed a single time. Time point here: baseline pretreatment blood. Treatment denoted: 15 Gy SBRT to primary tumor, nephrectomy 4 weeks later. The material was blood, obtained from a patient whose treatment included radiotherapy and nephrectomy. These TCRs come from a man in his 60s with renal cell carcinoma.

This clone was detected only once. This CDR3 reads CASGYTGGNEQFF. The CDR3 DNA reads as TGTGCTAGTGGTTACACAGGGGGCAATGAGCAGTTCTTC. The chain combines TRBV12-5 with TRBJ2-1; TRBD1 aligns across 8 bases. V dropped 4 bases and J dropped 6; count of bases not matched to a gene: 2. CDR1 is LGHNT and CDR2 is FRNRAP in the germline V gene. There are 13 residues in the CDR3.

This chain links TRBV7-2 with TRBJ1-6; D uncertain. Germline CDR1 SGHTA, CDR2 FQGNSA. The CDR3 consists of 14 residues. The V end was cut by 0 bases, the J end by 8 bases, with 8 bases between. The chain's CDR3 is CASSLAALDSPLHF. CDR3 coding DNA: TGTGCCAGCAGCTTAGCTGCCCTGGATTCACCCCTCCACTTT.

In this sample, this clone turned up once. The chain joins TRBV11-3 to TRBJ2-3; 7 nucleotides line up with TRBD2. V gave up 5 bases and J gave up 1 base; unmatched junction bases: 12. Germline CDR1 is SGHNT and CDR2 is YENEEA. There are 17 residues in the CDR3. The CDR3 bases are TGTGCCAGCAGCCGACCTTGGCTAGCGGAGCGCACAGATACGCAGTATTTT. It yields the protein CASSRPWLAERTDTQYF.